This TCR beta chain was identified during a study of blood T cells in healthy people across ages (dated by TCRdb to about 2015). Concerning the study at large: Template switching captured roughly one uniquely barcoded TCR beta cDNA molecule per two T cells in model experiments. For two donors (one aged 18 to 29 and one aged 80 or older), the study analyzed two additional independent replicas of 1 million unique cDNA reads from the same blood draw. Age-related changes in TCR beta repertoire diversity were measured in the study by deep sequencing normalized with unique cDNA molecular identifiers. To avoid experimental bias, donors of different ages were spread randomly across the sequencing lanes. Donors were grouped into four age groups: young (average approximately 16 years), middle-aged (roughly 38), aged (approximately 58) and long-lived (about 82). Points the paper makes about the study in general: Observed TCR beta diversity per million T cells fell roughly linearly with age, and a significant reduction was already apparent by age around 39. Bulk unsorted PBMC profiling prevented conclusive comparison of naive and antigen-experienced compartments. Estimates of total diversity based on one million sequenced T cells were regarded as lower bounds and as underestimates. Compared with the aged group, the long-lived group had more naive CD4+ T cells, fewer expanded clones and increased TCR diversity, suggesting age selection. There was a strong correlation between observed TCR beta diversity and the percentage of naive T cells measured by flow cytometry. Donor CMV infection status was unknown, potentially confounding age-related changes in expanded clonotypes.

Donors were 39 systemically healthy Caucasian individuals from Russia aged roughly 6 to 100 years. Each donor gave ten milliliters of peripheral blood, drawn into EDTA-treated Vacutainer tubes. Ficoll-Paque density-gradient centrifugation was used to isolate PBMCs, with at least 6 million obtained per sample. Total RNA was extracted from PBMCs with Trizol reagent, with at least 5 micrograms obtained per sample. For every donor, an aliquot of PBMCs went through flow cytometry to measure the percentages of naive CD45RAhigh/CD27high T cells. The method was 5' RACE. TCRdb records Illumina HiSeq 2500 as the sequencer. A second about 7 to 12 cycle PCR used a sample-barcoded 5' primer and a J-beta primer mix. A template-switch 5' adaptor carrying 12 random nucleotides introduced a unique molecular identifier onto each TCR beta cDNA molecule. Each sample yielded at least 2.5 million CDR3-containing paired-end reads. First-strand cDNA synthesis was performed from all RNA using the Mint cDNA synthesis kit, with priming by a TRBC-specific oligonucleotide. Following uracil-DNA glycosylase treatment, a first 18-cycle PCR with universal primers M1SS and BC2_uni_R was performed on all cDNA. The paper's processing steps were these. For normalization, 1 million high-quality reads, each with a distinct molecular identifier, were randomly selected from each sample. Instead of being binned into consensus sequences, reads that shared molecular identifiers were thrown out. MiTCR, set to a Q25 quality threshold and the strictest error-elimination algorithm, was used for CDR3 identification, clonotype clustering and error correction. A nonparametric unseen species model with Euler transformation was used to estimate lower-bound total TCR beta diversity. TCRdb's own reprocessing of the public reads used fastp at Q25 and MiXCR and kept productive beta chains. A single entry per CDR3 protein holds the most common genes and DNA from its merged rows. The V and J calls follow TCRdb's processing rather than the paper's. The sample records approximately 800,000 distinct CDR3 sequences, about half of which are singletons. The ten most abundant clones make up roughly 20% of the sample.

Trimming removed 0 bases from V and 4 bases from J, leaving 16 bases between the germline ends. Looking up the germline V gene (reference sequence) yields CDR1 LNHNV and CDR2 YYDKDF. A total of 17 residues make up the CDR3, ends included. The DNA shown is the 51-base CDR3, in frame from base 1. Comment on this clonotype: This receptor's antigen is unknown. A much bigger clone sits one base away, suggesting this may be a read error. The CDR3 end shows no conserved phenylalanine or tryptophan, and so a read error is likely.

Sequenced material: blood. In this chain, TRBV15 is recombined with TRBJ1-5; TRBD1 could be the D gene, as 6 bases match. This TCR came from a man older than 75 in good health. The DNA reads as follows: TGTGCCACCAGCAGAGATGCGGGGCAGGGGAGGAATCAGCCCCAGCATTAT. Its coded protein is CATSRDAGQGRNQPQHY.